The present entry profiles one T cell receptor beta chain with its context. No antigen is known for it. The CDR3 has 14 residues. The germline V gene encodes CDR1 SEHNR and CDR2 FQNEAQ (reference sequence). V was clipped by 1 base and J by 8 bases; unmatched bases: 0. PCR amplification relied on 60 Vbeta primers (plus 13 Jbeta primers). Generated by immunoSEQ multiplex PCR, the TCRdb table keeps only in-frame clones and is missing some. Of about 230,000 clones detected, more than 75% appear once; the ten largest clones hold about 0.25%. This specimen comes from a study of cytomegalovirus exposure and HLA in healthy donors. Study outcomes and limitations: Most observed TCR sequences were rare, whereas some public TCRs were detected in many donors.

The chain employs TRBV7-9 and TRBJ1-4; 11 bases align to TRBD1. Material: PBMCs. The TCR originated in a girl aged 2-10 years in good health and CMV-seronegative. CDR3 bases: TGTGCCAGCAGCTTAGGGACAGGGGGCGAAAAACTGTTTTTT. This gives the protein CASSLGTGGEKLFF.